This T cell receptor beta chain was sequenced during a study of CD8 T cells in Susac syndrome. The germline V gene encodes CDR1 MNHEY and CDR2 SMNVEV (reference sequence). V shed 3 bases and J shed 4 bases, with 7 bases lying between them. CDR3 length: 13 amino acids. Random hexamers served to reverse transcribe about 0.5 to 1 ug RNA. MiXCR, applied by TCRdb to the immunoSEQ multiplex PCR reads, yields one record per CDR3 protein. The sample yields 110,000 to 150,000 distinct CDR3 sequences, over 85% seen once. Sequencing of TCR beta covered CD8+ and CD4+ T cells obtained from blood. Healthy donors matched for age and sex were used as controls. Negative isolation was used for CD8+ and CD4+ T cells and FACS enrichment for TEMRA cells.

V usage is TRBV27 and J usage is TRBJ2-1; either TRBD1 or TRBD2 may fit D (5 bases each). Sequenced sample: CD8+ T cells from PBMCs. The TCR originated in a human donor in good health. The CDR3 is CASSFGGYNEQFF. CDR3 nucleotide sequence: TGTGCCAGCAGTTTTGGGGGTTACAATGAGCAGTTCTTC.